Listed here is a single T cell receptor beta chain. This clonotype was counted at least ten times. Its antigen is still unknown. The record has no base qualities; no much larger clone is one base away. These data belong to a study of T-cell reconstitution after alpha-beta-depleted transplantation in children listed by TCRdb under 2016. General notes on the study: Using TCR repertoire profiling, the study quantitatively followed how T-cell immune reconstitution unfolded in children after TCRalphabeta/CD19-depleted allogeneic hematopoietic cell transplantation.

Read against the paper, the sample's treatment or condition label means: allogeneic hematopoietic cell transplantation with graft depleted of TCRalphabeta T cells and CD19 B cells. The children who served as transplant recipients had been given grafts of TCRalphabeta/CD19-depleted allogeneic hematopoietic cells. The library relied on PCR. These reads were obtained on an Illumina HiSeq 2500. Molecular barcoding was employed in the preparation of TCR libraries, with unique molecular identifiers being used to normalize TCRbeta repertoire quantification. TCRdb trimmed public reads at Q25 via fastp, called clones via MiXCR and kept in-frame beta chains. Entries are consolidated by CDR3 protein sequence, retaining the most common genes and DNA. The sample data list around 180,000 distinct CDR3 sequences, and around 10% of these were observed just once. The ten largest clonotypes hold roughly an eighth of the sample.

Relative to germline, V is 6 bases shorter and J is 5 bases shorter, with 19 bases between their ends. Via the germline V gene (reference sequence), CDR1 is DFQATT and CDR2 SNEGSKA. The CDR3 starts with the cysteine, ends with the phenylalanine, and has 15 residues. CDR3 DNA is the only sequence kept; it has 45 bases, read in frame from the first base. What the authors observed across the whole study: The high TCRbeta diversity at day 60 in some patients was ascribed to recipient T cells and intrathymic progenitors that had survived conditioning. Hyperexpanded clone frequencies declined over subsequent months; after one year, T-cell counts and TCRbeta diversity were mostly attributed to newly produced T cells. About two months after transplant, the apparently early recovery of alphabetaT-cell counts reportedly depended on just several hundred clones that had expanded rapidly and came from non-depleted graft cells.

Recombination connected TRBV20-1 to TRBJ2-2; a weak D assignment points to TRBD1 (5 bases agree). The receptor was derived from a boy aged 2 to 9 with acute myeloid leukemia, due to receive a stem cell transplant. This specimen consisted of PBMCs, obtained before TCRalphabeta/CD19-depleted stem cell transplant. The nucleotide sequence reads as follows: TGCAGTGCCTCCAGGGCTCACTCGAGTACCGGGGAGCTGTTTTTT. Translated, it reads CSASRAHSSTGELFF.